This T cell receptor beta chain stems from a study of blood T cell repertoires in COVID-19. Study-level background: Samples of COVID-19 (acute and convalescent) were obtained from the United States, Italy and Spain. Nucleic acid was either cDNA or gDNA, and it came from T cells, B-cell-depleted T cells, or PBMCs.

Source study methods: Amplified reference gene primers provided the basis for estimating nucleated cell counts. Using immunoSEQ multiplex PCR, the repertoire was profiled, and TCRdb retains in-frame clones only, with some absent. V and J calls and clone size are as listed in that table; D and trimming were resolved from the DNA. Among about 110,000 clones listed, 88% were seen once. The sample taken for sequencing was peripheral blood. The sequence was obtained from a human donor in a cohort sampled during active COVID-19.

The CDR3: CASRKPGLDNEQFF. CDR3 bases: TGTGCCAGCAGGAAACCGGGACTTGACAATGAGCAGTTCTTC. The V call is TRBV27, the J call TRBJ2-1, with D tentatively TRBD2 (6 bases). Germline-derived CDR1 and CDR2 are MNHEY and SMNVEV (reference sequence). This CDR3 is built from 14 residues. V was clipped by 6 bases and J by 5 bases, with 14 bases between them.